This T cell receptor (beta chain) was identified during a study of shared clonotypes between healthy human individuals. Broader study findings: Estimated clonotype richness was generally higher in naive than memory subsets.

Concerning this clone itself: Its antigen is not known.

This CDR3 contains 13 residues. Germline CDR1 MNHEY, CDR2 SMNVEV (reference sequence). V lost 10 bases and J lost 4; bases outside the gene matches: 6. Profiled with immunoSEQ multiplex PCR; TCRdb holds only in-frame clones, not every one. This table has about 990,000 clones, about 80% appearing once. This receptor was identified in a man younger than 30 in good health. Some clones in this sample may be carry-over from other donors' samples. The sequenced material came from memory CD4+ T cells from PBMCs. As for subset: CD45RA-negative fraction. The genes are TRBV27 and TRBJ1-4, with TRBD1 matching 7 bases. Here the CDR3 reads CAMIQGHNEKLFF. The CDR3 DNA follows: TGTGCCATGATACAGGGGCATAATGAAAAACTGTTTTTT.